A single sample gave rise to the 27 T cell receptor beta chains below, sequenced in a study of cytomegalovirus exposure and HLA in healthy donors. PCR was performed using 60 Vbeta and 13 Jbeta primers. The table came from immunoSEQ multiplex PCR; TCRdb's copy has only in-frame clones and leaves some out. The sample includes about 130,000 clones, around 83% of them seen just once. The sample consisted of PBMCs. The receptors derive from a girl under 10 years old in good health and CMV-seronegative.

The CDR3 here is CASSQDLGQGINTEAFF. Here the CDR3 DNA reads TGCGCCAGCAGCCAAGATCTCGGGCAGGGGATAAACACTGAAGCTTTCTTT. The gene calls are TRBV4-1 and TRBJ1-1, with D possibly being TRBD1 (6 bases). V lost 0 bases and J lost 2, with 16 bases in between. CDR1 and CDR2 from the germline V gene are MGHRA and YSYEKL. This CDR3 spans 17 amino acids.

The chain links TRBV28 to TRBJ1-2; 8 bases match TRBD1. CDR1 and CDR2 from the germline V gene are MDHEN and SYDVKM. CDR3 length: 14 residues. With V trimmed by 4 bases and J by 5 bases, 6 bases remained unmatched. In DNA, the CDR3 is TGTGCCAGCAGTTCCCGACAGGGGCTGTATGGCTACACCTTC. It encodes CASSSRQGLYGYTF.

This clone was observed once. The chain uses TRBV5-1 and TRBJ2-5, with D hard to call. V shed 1 base and J shed 3 bases, with 10 bases lying between them. The germline V gene encodes CDR1 SGHRS and CDR2 YFSETQ. This CDR3 comprises 14 residues. Here the CDR3 reads CASSLRSQEETQYF. DNA for the CDR3: TGCGCCAGCAGCTTGAGGTCGCAGGAAGAGACCCAGTACTTC.

CDR3: CASSVDPDSYYGYTF. The CDR3 DNA reads as TGTGCCAGCAGCGTAGACCCGGACAGCTACTATGGCTACACCTTC. The chain joins TRBV9 to TRBJ1-2; D might be TRBD1 (6 bases). Looked up from germline, CDR1 is SGDLS and CDR2 is YYNGEE. The V and J ends lost 0 bases and 3 bases respectively, with 12 bases between them. The CDR3 spans 15 residues. Drawing the rest from reference TRBV9 and TRBJ1-2, the complete variable domain is DSGVTQTPKHLITATGQRVTLRCSPRSGDLSVYWYQQSLDQGLQFLIQYYNGEERAKGNILERFSAQQFPDLHSELNLSSLELGDSALYFCASSVDPDSYYGYTFGSGTRLTVV.

The chain recombines TRBV4-1 with TRBJ2-3, with TRBD2 as a possible D gene (6 bases). Germline assignment: CDR1 MGHRA and CDR2 YSYEKL. V gave up 3 bases and J gave up 6 bases, with 19 bases separating them. This CDR3 is 16 amino acids long. CDR3 protein: CASSHVSSVGLDTQYF. DNA for the CDR3: TGCGCCAGCAGCCATGTTTCTAGCGTGGGACTGGATACGCAGTATTTT.

The sample holds one count of this clone. This CDR3 reads CASSFTATGGSNEQFF. As DNA, the CDR3 is TGCGCCAGCAGCTTTACTGCGACAGGGGGTTCCAATGAGCAGTTCTTC. The V and J genes are TRBV5-1 and TRBJ2-1, with 9 positions matching TRBD1. The CDR3 extends over 16 amino acids. V was clipped by 2 bases and J by 6 bases; unmatched bases: 9. Per the germline V gene, CDR1 is SGHRS and CDR2 is YFSETQ.

The V call is TRBV29-1, the J call TRBJ2-6, with D possibly being TRBD1 (5 bases). Per germline, CDR1 SQVTM and CDR2 ANQGSEA. V lost 4 bases, J lost 0 bases, and 7 bases lay in between. The CDR3 extends over 14 amino acids. Here the CDR3 DNA reads TGCAGCGTTGTGGACAACTCTGGGGCCAACGTCCTGACTTTC. Protein product: CSVVDNSGANVLTF.

The V and J genes are TRBV28 and TRBJ2-1; TRBD2 aligns across 10 bases. Germline CDR1 MDHEN, CDR2 SYDVKM. Trimming cost V 2 bases and J 8 bases; bases outside gene matches: 6. CDR3 length: 15 amino acids. The DNA for the CDR3 is TGTGCCAGCAGTTTAGGGGCTAGCGGGAGCTATGAGCAGTTCTTC. Its translation is CASSLGASGSYEQFF.

The gene calls are TRBV28 and TRBJ2-7; perhaps TRBD1 as D (5 bases). The CDR3 loop spans 13 amino acids. Trimming pared 5 bases from V and 6 bases from J, leaving 14 bases between. CDR1 and CDR2 from the germline V gene are MDHEN and SYDVKM. The CDR3 region is CASSPVGQGEQYF. For the CDR3, the DNA is TGTGCCAGCAGTCCCGTCGGACAAGGCGAGCAGTACTTC.

V and J are TRBV27 and TRBJ1-2; tentative D call: TRBD1 (5 bases). Looked up from germline, CDR1 is MNHEY and CDR2 is SMNVEV (reference sequence). The V gene lost 0 bases and the J gene lost 3 bases, with 8 bases spanning the gap. This CDR3 region has 14 residues. The CDR3: CASSLSRDYYGYTF. For the CDR3, the DNA is TGTGCCAGCAGTTTATCCCGGGACTACTATGGCTACACCTTC.

The chain couples TRBV7-6 to TRBJ2-5; 10 bases agree with TRBD1. The germline V gene has CDR1 SGHVS and CDR2 FNYEAQ. This CDR3 has 15 residues. V lost 5 bases, J lost 2 bases, and 5 bases stayed unmatched. CDR3 sequence: CASSVGGQGQETQYF. As DNA, the CDR3 is TGTGCCAGCAGCGTGGGGGGACAGGGGCAAGAGACCCAGTACTTC.

The V call is TRBV30, the J call TRBJ2-1, with a possible D match to TRBD2 (5 bases). Germline loops: CDR1 GTSNPN, CDR2 SVGIG (reference sequence). With 5 bases removed from V and 3 bases from J, the gap between germline ends came to 14 bases. CDR3 size: 14 residues. The CDR3 is CAWDSDDYYNEQFF. CDR3 nucleotide sequence: TGTGCCTGGGACTCAGATGACTACTACAATGAGCAGTTCTTC.

The chain couples TRBV19 to TRBJ1-2, with a weak D call TRBD1 (5 bases). The CDR3 contains 14 residues. Germline CDR1 LNHDA, CDR2 SQIVND (reference sequence). Trimming removed 5 bases at V and 5 bases at J, with 15 bases between. This chain's CDR3 is CASSEARRGYGYTF. The CDR3, as DNA: TGTGCCAGTAGTGAGGCCCGTCGGGGGTATGGCTACACCTTC. Combining the CDR3 with reference TRBV19 and TRBJ1-2 gives the whole variable domain DGGITQSPKYLFRKEGQNVTLSCEQNLNHDAMYWYRQDPGQGLRLIYYSQIVNDFQKGDIAEGYSVSREKKESFPLTVTSAQKNPTAFYLCASSEARRGYGYTFGSGTRLTVV.

The gene calls are TRBV19 and TRBJ2-2; perhaps TRBD1 as D (6 bases). CDR3 size: 15 residues. Trimming took off 3 bases at V and 4 bases at J, with 12 bases between the two ends. Germline V gene sequence: CDR1 LNHDA, CDR2 SQIVND (reference sequence). The CDR3 bases are TGTGCCAGTAGTATTTGGGGGCCGGGCACCGGGGAGCTGTTTTTT. Amino acid sequence: CASSIWGPGTGELFF.

This chain joins TRBV4-3 and TRBJ2-4, with 10 bases lining up with TRBD1. V was clipped by 3 bases and J by 7 bases; unmatched bases: 9. CDR1 and CDR2 (germline): LGHNA, YSLEER. There are 16 residues in the CDR3. The CDR3 DNA reads TGCGCCAGCAGCCAGGAGAGACAGGGGGCGCGGAACATTCAGTACTTC. This translates into CASSQERQGARNIQYF.

The V and J genes are TRBV27 and TRBJ2-7; the D gene is possibly TRBD1 (6 bases). Germline-derived CDR1 and CDR2 are MNHEY and SMNVEV (reference sequence). V was cut by 4 bases and J by 3 bases, with 34 bases left in between. CDR3 length: 21 amino acids. This CDR3 is CASSSQRVNQHPGQGYYEQYF. The DNA for the CDR3 is TGTGCCAGCAGTTCCCAACGAGTTAACCAGCATCCGGGCCAGGGGTACTACGAGCAGTACTTC.

The chain is built from TRBV7-2 and TRBJ1-2; D ambiguous. This CDR3 contains 12 residues. Trimming stripped 3 bases from V and 5 bases from J, with 7 bases between. CDR1 is SGHTA and CDR2 is FQGNSA in the germline V gene. The CDR3: CASSFSSYGYTF. The CDR3 DNA is TGTGCCAGCAGCTTCTCGAGTTATGGCTACACCTTC. Variable domain in full (rest from reference TRBV7-2 and TRBJ1-2): GAGVSQSPSNKVTEKGKDVELRCDPISGHTALYWYRQSLGQGLEFLIYFQGNSAPDKSGLPSDRFSAERTGGSVSTLTIQRTQQEDSAVYLCASSFSSYGYTFGSGTRLTVV.

The V and J genes are TRBV29-1 and TRBJ1-2; 7 bases map to TRBD1. J lost 6 bases, V lost 6 bases, and 16 bases had no gene match. The CDR3 is 15 residues long. CDR1 SQVTM and CDR2 ANQGSEA come from the germline V gene. The CDR3 DNA is TGCAGCGTCCTCGACTACAGACAGGGTGGGAATGGCTACACCTTC. This sequence encodes CSVLDYRQGGNGYTF.

This clone was seen more than once but under ten times. V usage is TRBV4-1 and J usage is TRBJ2-1, with 7 nucleotides matching TRBD2. J was trimmed by 14 bases and V by 1 base; bases with no gene match: 2. Germline V lookup: CDR1 MGHRA, CDR2 YSYEKL. This CDR3 is built from 11 residues. The CDR3, as DNA: TGCGCCAGCAGCCAAGGGACTAGAAAGTTCTTC. It specifies CASSQGTRKFF.

The V call is TRBV7-9, the J call TRBJ2-2; 7 bases map to TRBD1. V trimming: 1 base; J trimming: 3 bases; junction bases outside the gene matches: 5. The germline V gene has CDR1 SEHNR and CDR2 FQNEAQ (reference sequence). This CDR3 is built from 16 residues. This CDR3 is CASSLGQGGDTGELFF. The DNA for the CDR3 is TGTGCCAGCAGCTTAGGACAGGGTGGAGACACCGGGGAGCTGTTTTTT.

The chain uses TRBV5-6 and TRBJ2-1, with D unclear. Germline V gives CDR1 SGHDT, CDR2 YYEEEE. CDR3 length: 14 residues. V shed 0 bases and J shed 9 bases, with 13 bases lying between them. The CDR3 DNA sequence: TGTGCCAGCAGCTTGGATAGACTCCCCCGTGAGCAGTTCTTC. Translated, it gives CASSLDRLPREQFF.

The rearrangement links TRBV5-6 to TRBJ1-2; perhaps TRBD1 as D (6 bases). The CDR3 consists of 14 residues. CDR1 and CDR2 from the germline V gene are SGHDT and YYEEEE. Trimming cost V 2 bases and J 8 bases, with 16 bases left between them. CDR3 DNA: TGTGCCAGCAGCTTCATCGACAGGTCTGGCGGCTACACCTTC. It yields the protein CASSFIDRSGGYTF. The complete variable domain, with remaining parts taken from reference TRBV5-6 and TRBJ1-2, reads DAGVTQSPTHLIKTRGQQVTLRCSPKSGHDTVSWYQQALGQGPQFIFQYYEEEERQRGNFPDRFSGHQFPNYSSELNVNALLLGDSALYLCASSFIDRSGGYTFGSGTRLTVV.

The chain is built from TRBV7-2 and TRBJ2-5, with 8 bases identical to TRBD1. CDR1 is SGHTA and CDR2 is FQGNSA in the germline V gene. With V trimmed by 0 bases and J by 5 bases, 8 bases remained unmatched. This CDR3 has 16 residues. This CDR3 reads CASSLALAGGKETQYF. The CDR3 DNA reads as TGTGCCAGCAGCTTAGCGTTGGCAGGGGGCAAGGAGACCCAGTACTTC.

The J gene is TRBJ1-6, the V gene TRBV30, with unresolved D. The germline CDR1 and CDR2 sequences are GTSNPN and SVGIG (reference sequence). V lost 5 bases, J lost 13 bases, and 18 bases lay in between. The CDR3 is 13 residues long. The CDR3 region has the DNA TGTGCCTGGCGCACGCCCGCCCTGAGGCCCCTCCACTTT. This gives the protein CAWRTPALRPLHF.

This clone has only a few counts. V is TRBV27 and J is TRBJ2-1; D not certain. CDR1 is MNHEY and CDR2 is SMNVEV in the germline V gene (reference sequence). Trimming took 3 bases from V and 7 from J, leaving 10 bases between them. This CDR3 region has 13 residues. CDR3 coding DNA: TGTGCCAGCAGTTTCGGTGAAGTAAATGAGCAGTTCTTC. Translation: CASSFGEVNEQFF.

The chain carries TRBV25-1 and TRBJ2-7; 8 nucleotides align to TRBD2. Germline CDR1 is MGHDK and CDR2 is SYGVNS. With V trimmed by 4 bases and J by 2 bases, 4 bases remained unmatched. The CDR3 runs to 14 residues. The CDR3 here is CASSVSGGPYEQYF. Written as DNA, the CDR3 is TGTGCCAGCAGTGTCAGCGGGGGCCCCTACGAGCAGTACTTC.

The chain employs TRBV4-3 and TRBJ2-3; 10 bases agree with TRBD2. The germline V gene has CDR1 LGHNA and CDR2 YSLEER. With V trimmed by 6 bases and J by 2 bases, 5 bases remained unmatched. The CDR3 is 15 residues long. CDR3 sequence: CASSYTSGVTDTQYF. CDR3 in DNA: TGCGCCAGCAGTTATACTAGCGGGGTCACAGATACGCAGTATTTT.